The rows below give T cell receptor beta chains drawn from one sample of a study of T cells expressing NK-cell markers. TCRdb re-called the 5' RACE reads and gives one entry per CDR3 protein, without DNA. In total, the table holds under 3,500 distinct CDR3 sequences. The sequenced sample consisted of blood T cells: a sorted CD56 or NKG2C T cell subset, CD4+ or CD8+ T cells, or bulk PBMC T cells (not recorded which). The receptors were gathered from a man aged 18 to 69 in good health. CDR3s include the opening cysteine and the closing phenylalanine or tryptophan. Fields, in order: clone size, V gene, J gene, CDR3 protein. Rows may omit the clone size; those that give it use once, few, many or a size class.

clone size: -
V gene: TRBV28
J gene: TRBJ2-5
CDR3 protein: CASSLGTGVTETQYF

clone size: -
V gene: TRBV20-1
J gene: TRBJ2-7
CDR3 protein: CSARVRTGRVNEQYF

clone size: -
V gene: TRBV12-3/TRBV12-4
J gene: TRBJ2-3
CDR3 protein: CASSSSTRDWTSTDTQYF

clone size: -
V gene: TRBV6-2/TRBV6-3
J gene: TRBJ1-4
CDR3 protein: CASSYVRNEKLFF

clone size: -
V gene: TRBV6-1
J gene: TRBJ2-5
CDR3 protein: CATHSDRGLEETQYF

clone size: -
V gene: TRBV5-1
J gene: TRBJ2-3
CDR3 protein: CASKPGGTDTQYF

clone size: -
V gene: TRBV20-1
J gene: TRBJ2-4
CDR3 protein: CSASSGAKNIQYF

clone size: medium-sized
V gene: TRBV10-3
J gene: TRBJ2-2
CDR3 protein: CAISPPQRGELFF

clone size: medium-sized
V gene: TRBV6-2/TRBV6-3
J gene: TRBJ1-5
CDR3 protein: CASSRRADNQPQHF

clone size: -
V gene: TRBV6-5
J gene: TRBJ2-5
CDR3 protein: CASSSTWTSAIQETQYF

clone size: -
V gene: TRBV5-1
J gene: TRBJ2-5
CDR3 protein: CASSLVGEAQYF

clone size: -
V gene: TRBV5-1
J gene: TRBJ2-7
CDR3 protein: CASSWTGVYEQYF

clone size: -
V gene: TRBV4-3
J gene: TRBJ1-2
CDR3 protein: CASSHADRVYGYTF

clone size: -
V gene: TRBV20-1
J gene: TRBJ2-3
CDR3 protein: CSATRTSGSPDTQYF

clone size: -
V gene: TRBV7-2
J gene: TRBJ2-7
CDR3 protein: CASSRTALAAYEQYF

clone size: -
V gene: TRBV28
J gene: TRBJ2-7
CDR3 protein: CASSLTSGTSGSWWQYF

clone size: -
V gene: TRBV7-9
J gene: TRBJ2-3
CDR3 protein: CAGGGSTDTQYF

clone size: -
V gene: TRBV6-5
J gene: TRBJ2-5
CDR3 protein: CASSRRDRGRVETQYF

clone size: -
V gene: TRBV11-2
J gene: TRBJ2-7
CDR3 protein: CASSRQGDSYEQYF

clone size: -
V gene: TRBV10-3
J gene: TRBJ2-3
CDR3 protein: CAISESQGPTQYF

clone size: -
V gene: TRBV15
J gene: TRBJ2-2
CDR3 protein: CATSRGQVANTGELFF

clone size: -
V gene: TRBV20-1
J gene: TRBJ2-7
CDR3 protein: CSATTGAFYEQYF

clone size: -
V gene: TRBV29-1
J gene: TRBJ2-7
CDR3 protein: CSVWDRGSYEQYF

clone size: -
V gene: TRBV28
J gene: TRBJ2-5
CDR3 protein: CASSDQTVSETQYF

clone size: -
V gene: TRBV11-2
J gene: TRBJ1-6
CDR3 protein: CASSSTGGGSPLHF

clone size: -
V gene: TRBV29-1
J gene: TRBJ2-6
CDR3 protein: CSVETGVTGANVLTF

clone size: -
V gene: TRBV7-2
J gene: TRBJ2-6
CDR3 protein: CASSLGGIRSGANVLTF

clone size: medium-sized
V gene: TRBV5-1
J gene: TRBJ1-1
CDR3 protein: CASSSATGSAEAFF

clone size: -
V gene: TRBV18
J gene: TRBJ2-7
CDR3 protein: CASSPQGNEQYF

clone size: -
V gene: TRBV3-1
J gene: TRBJ1-2
CDR3 protein: CASSQDRRERSYGYTF

clone size: -
V gene: TRBV2
J gene: TRBJ2-2
CDR3 protein: CASSELGITGELFF

clone size: -
V gene: TRBV28
J gene: TRBJ2-1
CDR3 protein: CASSQSGGDNEQFF

clone size: -
V gene: TRBV10-3
J gene: TRBJ2-5
CDR3 protein: CAISDTQTGKWETQYF

clone size: -
V gene: TRBV18
J gene: TRBJ2-1
CDR3 protein: CASSPASLTMSGSPQFF